A single TCR beta chain is shown here with its context. This record belongs to a study of blood T cell repertoires in COVID-19. As for the study in general: From the United States, Italy and Spain came samples of acute and convalescent COVID-19. Sample material is recorded as cDNA or gDNA derived from T cells, B-cell-depleted T cells, or PBMCs.

This table comes from immunoSEQ multiplex PCR, and its TCRdb copy is limited to in-frame clones, with some not included. This table holds roughly 200,000 clones, about four fifths found once. There are 12 residues in the CDR3. V shed 4 bases and J shed 1 base, with 4 bases lying between them. The germline CDR1 and CDR2 sequences are LGHDT and YNNKEL (reference sequence). The TCR sequence derives from a woman in her 70s with active or convalescent COVID-19. The sample comprised peripheral blood. V is TRBV3-1 (or the pseudogene TRBV3-2) and J is TRBJ2-5; D unresolved. CDR3 sequence: CASSPVQETQYF. Here the CDR3 DNA reads TGTGCCAGCAGCCCAGTCCAAGAGACCCAGTACTTC.